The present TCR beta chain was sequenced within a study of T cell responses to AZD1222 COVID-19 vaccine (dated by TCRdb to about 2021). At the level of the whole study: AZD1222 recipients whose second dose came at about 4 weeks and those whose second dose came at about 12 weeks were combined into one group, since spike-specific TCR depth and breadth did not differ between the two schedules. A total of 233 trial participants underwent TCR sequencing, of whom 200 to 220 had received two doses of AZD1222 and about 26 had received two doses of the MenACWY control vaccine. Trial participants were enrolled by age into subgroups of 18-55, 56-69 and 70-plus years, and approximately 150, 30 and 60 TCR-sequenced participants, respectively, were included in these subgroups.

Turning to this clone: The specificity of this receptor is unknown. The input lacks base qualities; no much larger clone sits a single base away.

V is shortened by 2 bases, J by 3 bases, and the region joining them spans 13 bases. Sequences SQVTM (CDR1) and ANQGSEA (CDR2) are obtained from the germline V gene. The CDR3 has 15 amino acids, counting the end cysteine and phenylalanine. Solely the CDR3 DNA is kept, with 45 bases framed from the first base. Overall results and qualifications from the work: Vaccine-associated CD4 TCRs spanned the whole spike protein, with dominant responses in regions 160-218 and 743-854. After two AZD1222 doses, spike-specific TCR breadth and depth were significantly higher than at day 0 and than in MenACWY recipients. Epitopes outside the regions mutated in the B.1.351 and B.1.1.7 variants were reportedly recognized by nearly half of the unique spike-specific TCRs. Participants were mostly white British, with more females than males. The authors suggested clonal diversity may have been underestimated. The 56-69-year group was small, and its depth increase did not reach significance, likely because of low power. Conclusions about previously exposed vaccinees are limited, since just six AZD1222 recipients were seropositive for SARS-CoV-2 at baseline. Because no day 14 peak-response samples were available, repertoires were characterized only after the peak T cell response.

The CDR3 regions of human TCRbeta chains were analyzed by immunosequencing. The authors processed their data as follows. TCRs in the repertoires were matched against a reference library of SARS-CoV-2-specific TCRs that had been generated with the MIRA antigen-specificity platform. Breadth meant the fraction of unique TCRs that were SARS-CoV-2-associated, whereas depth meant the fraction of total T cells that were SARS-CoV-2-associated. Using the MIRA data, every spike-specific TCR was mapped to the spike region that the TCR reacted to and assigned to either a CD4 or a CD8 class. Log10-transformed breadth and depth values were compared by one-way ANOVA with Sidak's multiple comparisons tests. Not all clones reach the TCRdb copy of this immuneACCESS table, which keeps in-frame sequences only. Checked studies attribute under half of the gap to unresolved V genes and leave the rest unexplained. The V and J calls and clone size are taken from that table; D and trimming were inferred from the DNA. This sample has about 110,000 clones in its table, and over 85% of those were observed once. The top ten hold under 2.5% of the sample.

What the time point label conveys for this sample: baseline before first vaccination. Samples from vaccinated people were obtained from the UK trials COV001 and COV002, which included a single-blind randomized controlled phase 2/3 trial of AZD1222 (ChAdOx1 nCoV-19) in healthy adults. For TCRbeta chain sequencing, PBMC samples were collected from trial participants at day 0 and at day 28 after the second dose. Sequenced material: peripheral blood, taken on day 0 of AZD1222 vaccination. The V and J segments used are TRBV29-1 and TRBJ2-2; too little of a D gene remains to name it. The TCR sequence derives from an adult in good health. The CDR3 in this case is CSVELGWFYTGELFF. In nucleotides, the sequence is TGCAGCGTTGAATTGGGTTGGTTTTACACCGGGGAGCTGTTTTTT.